Below are 7 T cell receptor beta chains sequenced from a single sample in a study of T cell changes during pregnancy in multiple sclerosis. Here immunoSEQ multiplex PCR was the method, and the copy in TCRdb shows in-frame clones only, minus some. The table shows 120,000 or so clones, with 85% to 95% occurring only once. The input for sequencing was peripheral blood, taken before pregnancy. The origin of the receptors is a female donor with multiple sclerosis, enrolled in a pregnancy study.

The chain combines TRBV5-1 with TRBJ2-1; TRBD2 aligns across 12 bases. V lost 1 base to trimming and J lost 8 bases; unmatched junction nucleotides: 4. Germline assignment: CDR1 SGHRS and CDR2 YFSETQ. The length of the CDR3 is 15 residues. Here the CDR3 reads CASSLLGTSGYEQFF. In nucleotides, the CDR3 is TGCGCCAGCAGCTTGTTAGGGACTAGCGGGTATGAGCAGTTCTTC.

This chain joins TRBV7-2 and TRBJ2-1; 9 bases align to TRBD2. The CDR3 is made up of 17 amino acids. From germline, CDR1 is SGHTA and CDR2 FQGNSA. V lost 2 bases and J lost 4; bases outside the gene matches: 9. The DNA for the CDR3 is TGTGCCAGCAGCTTAAAGGCGGGAGGGGTGGGTTACAATGAGCAGTTCTTC. This gives the protein CASSLKAGGVGYNEQFF.

J is TRBJ2-1 and V is TRBV13; 12 bases fit TRBD2. The CDR3 covers 16 residues. Germline-derived CDR1 and CDR2 are PRHDT and FYEKMQ (reference sequence). J lost 3 bases, V lost 2 bases, and 2 bases had no gene match. The CDR3 DNA reads TGTGCCAGCAGCTTAAGGACTAGCGGGGTCTACAATGAGCAGTTCTTC. Its protein is CASSLRTSGVYNEQFF.

The sample holds one count of this clone. The chain is built from TRBV6-5 and TRBJ2-7; 7 nucleotides agree with TRBD1. Germline V lookup: CDR1 MNHEY, CDR2 SVGAGI. The V and J ends lost 7 bases and 5 bases, in that order; junction bases with no gene match: 8. This CDR3 spans 13 amino acids. The CDR3 DNA sequence: TGTGCCAGCAACGACAGGGTTCGACACGAGCAGTACTTC. It encodes CASNDRVRHEQYF.

The chain has TRBV4-1 and TRBJ2-2, with D unresolved. Germline V gives CDR1 MGHRA, CDR2 YSYEKL. The germline V and J ends were trimmed by 2 bases and 1 base, with 11 bases remaining between them. This CDR3 has 16 amino acids. The CDR3 loop reads CASSQNSGQNTGELFF. DNA of the CDR3: TGCGCCAGCAGCCAAAATTCTGGCCAGAACACCGGGGAGCTGTTTTTT.

This chain joins TRBV18 and TRBJ2-5; 10 bases are shared with TRBD1. CDR1 is KGHSH, CDR2 LQKENI, per germline. V lost 3 bases and J lost 4; bases outside the gene matches: 5. This CDR3 has 15 residues. This chain's CDR3 is CASSPTGGAGETQYF. In nucleotides, the CDR3 is TGTGCCAGCTCACCGACAGGGGGCGCAGGAGAGACCCAGTACTTC.

The chain is built from TRBV5-1 and TRBJ1-2; no reliable D call. V lost 1 base, J lost 7 bases, and 17 bases lay in between. CDR3 length equals 15 residues. CDR1 is SGHRS, CDR2 YFSETQ, per germline. CDR3 in DNA: TGCGCCAGCAGCTTGAGCCCGACGGCTGGCGGTGGCTACACCTTC. Amino acids: CASSLSPTAGGGYTF.